Sequencing of this T cell receptor (beta chain) was carried out in a study of long-term antiretroviral therapy in people with HIV. About the study: Of all samples, the earliest predate the 2015 immediate-ART recommendation by about a decade. Overall study findings and caveats: Transplant donor controls retained higher diversity, though diversity increased after ART. Clones showing expansion before ART dominated the repertoire at all time points.

CDR3 size: 13 residues. J lost 4 bases, V lost 7 bases, and 4 bases had no gene match. Looked up from germline, CDR1 is MNHNS and CDR2 is SASEGT. Samples held roughly 0.9-10 million cryopreserved PBMC before DNA extraction. This clone has only a few counts. The antigen is unknown. It was version v3.0 of the immunoSEQ assay that was run at survey level. Sequencing was performed with immunoSEQ multiplex PCR; in TCRdb, only in-frame clones are kept and a portion is missing. Of 20,000 to 25,000 clones listed, approximately 85% are singletons. The chain combines TRBV6-1 with TRBJ1-5; 7 bases map to TRBD1. Sequenced material: unsorted PBMCs, taken 1.5 years after starting antiretroviral therapy. This sequence was found in a man aged 25-45 years with HIV. DNA of the CDR3: TGTGCCAGCACCGGACAGGTTAATCAGCCCCAGCATTTT. This codes for CASTGQVNQPQHF.